The source of this TCR beta chain is a study of shared clonotypes between healthy human individuals. The V gene lost 0 bases and the J gene lost 1 base, with 1 base spanning the gap. This CDR3 comprises 13 residues. Germline values: CDR1 SEHNR, CDR2 FQNEAQ (reference sequence). Comments on this clone: Its antigen is not known. Different DNA sequences within this sample yield the same CDR3.

Study results and caveats: Unshared clonotypes carried lower generation probabilities than those common to all four donors. Sampling was confined to blood; repertoires within tissues likely differ. The authors expected sequencing depth to affect clonotype sharing among donors. When naive CD4 clonotypes were compared across a few donors, approximately 5% were shared.

Libraries were prepared by immunoSEQ multiplex PCR; TCRdb keeps only in-frame clonotypes and omits some of them. The sample carries over 2 million clones, about 94% recorded once. Naive CD8 cells lacked CD45RO and underwent positive selection for CCR7, leaving out terminally differentiated effector memory CD45RA+ cells. The TCR comes from a man aged 18-30 years in good health. Sequencing was carried out using naive CD8+ T cells sorted from blood. The chain employs TRBV7-9 and TRBJ1-3; D is unresolved. CDR3 amino acids: CASSLASGNTIYF. CDR3 nucleotides: TGTGCCAGCAGCTTAGCGTCTGGAAACACCATATATTTT.